One and the same sample provided the 29 T cell receptor beta chains below, sequenced in a study of monozygotic twins with cystic fibrosis. Assay: immunoSEQ multiplex PCR; the TCRdb copy retains only in-frame clones and omits some. The data show roughly 4,800 clones, 95% to 98% seen once. The specimen was blood. The receptors derive from a boy aged 2 to 9 with cystic fibrosis.

The V gene is TRBV25-1, the J gene TRBJ2-1; D is perhaps TRBD2 (7 bases). Trimming shortened V by 5 bases and J by 9 bases, and 11 bases separated the two germline ends. Per the germline V gene, CDR1 is MGHDK and CDR2 is SYGVNS. The CDR3 loop spans 12 amino acids. CDR3 DNA: TGTGCCAGCAGTCGGGGGGCGACTGAGCAGTTCTTC. Translated: CASSRGATEQFF.

The gene calls are TRBV2 and TRBJ2-5; 13 positions match TRBD2. The germline CDR1 and CDR2 sequences are SNHLY and FYNNEI. Trimming removed 6 bases from V and 5 bases from J; junction bases left unmatched: 9. The CDR3 is made up of 16 amino acids. CDR3 amino acids: CASRRWTSGGLETQYF. In DNA, the CDR3 is TGTGCCAGCAGAAGATGGACTAGCGGGGGATTGGAGACCCAGTACTTC.

The chain recombines TRBV7-8 with TRBJ2-3; 12 bases match TRBD2. The ends lost 3 bases at V and 5 bases at J; junction bases unmatched: 6. The CDR3 is 16 amino acids. CDR1 and CDR2 from the germline V gene are SGHVS and FQNEAQ. CDR3 nucleotide sequence: TGTGCCAGCAGCTTCCCTAGCGGGGGGGCTGGAGATACGCAGTATTTT. Protein sequence: CASSFPSGGAGDTQYF.

The V gene is TRBV21-1, the J gene TRBJ2-3; the table's D gene call, TRBD1, was not cross checked with the DNA. TRBV21-1 is listed as a pseudogene. CDR3 length equals 14 residues. CDR3 sequence: CASSKDRDTDTQYF. The DNA for the CDR3 is TGTGCCAGCAGCAAAGACAGGGACACAGATACGCAGTATTTT.

This CDR3 reads CAWTGTPYNEQFF. In DNA form, the CDR3 reads TGTGCCTGGACAGGAACCCCCTACAATGAGCAGTTCTTC. This rearrangement joins TRBV30 to TRBJ2-1; D remains unclear. The V gene lost 4 bases and the J gene lost 2 bases, with 9 bases spanning the gap. The CDR3 is made up of 13 amino acids. Per germline, CDR1 GTSNPN and CDR2 SVGIG (reference sequence).

The V gene is TRBV2, the J gene TRBJ2-7; no firm D call. The germline CDR1 and CDR2 sequences are SNHLY and FYNNEI. The CDR3 has 13 amino acids. The ends were cut back, 2 bases at V and 2 bases at J, with 7 bases in the middle. In nucleotides, the CDR3 is TGTGCCAGCAGTGAAACGGCGGCCTACGAGCAGTACGTC. It is translated as CASSETAAYEQYV.

The CDR3 protein is CAISELGSDQPQHF. In DNA, the CDR3 is TGTGCCATCAGTGAGTTAGGGTCGGATCAGCCCCAGCATTTT. The V and J genes are TRBV10-3 and TRBJ1-5; no definite D call. CDR3 length equals 14 residues. Germline V lookup: CDR1 ENHRY, CDR2 SYGVKD. Trimming took off 1 base at V and 5 bases at J, with 9 bases between the two ends.

The rearrangement joins TRBV19 to TRBJ2-2, with 8 bases matching TRBD1. Trimming took 5 bases from V and 5 from J; bases not matched to a gene: 13. Germline CDR1 is LNHDA and CDR2 is SQIVND (reference sequence). This CDR3 has 17 residues. CDR3 DNA: TGTGCCAGTAGTGGACAGGGACGGTTTCCGGATACCGGGGAGCTGTTTTTT. It is translated as CASSGQGRFPDTGELFF.

J is TRBJ2-2 and V is TRBV30; possibly TRBD1 or TRBD2 for D (5 bases each). From germline, CDR1 is GTSNPN and CDR2 SVGIG (reference sequence). V shed 4 bases and J shed 6 bases, with 12 bases lying between them. This CDR3 has 13 amino acids. CDR3 in DNA: TGTGCCTGGAAAGGGCAGGGAGCCGGGGAGCTGTTTTTT. This codes for CAWKGQGAGELFF. Full variable domain (rest looked up from reference TRBV30 and TRBJ2-2): SQTIHQWPATLVQPVGSPLSLECTVEGTSNPNLYWYRQAAGRGLQLLFYSVGIGQISSEVPQNLSASRPQDRQFILSSKKLLLSDSGFYLCAWKGQGAGELFFGEGSRLTVL.

The chain couples TRBV6-1 to TRBJ1-2; weak D call: TRBD1 (6 bases). Deletions cut 0 bases from V and 8 bases from J, with 16 bases between. The CDR3 covers 15 residues. Looked up from germline, CDR1 is MNHNS and CDR2 is SASEGT. In nucleotides, the CDR3 is TGTGCCAGCAGTGAAGCGGGGGCAGGGCGAAGAGGCTACACCTTC. It encodes CASSEAGAGRRGYTF.

This chain uses TRBV7-9 with TRBJ1-4, with 8 positions matching TRBD1. Per the germline V gene, CDR1 is SEHNR and CDR2 is FQNEAQ (reference sequence). With V trimmed by 1 base and J by 1 base, 8 bases remained unmatched. The CDR3 totals 18 residues. The chain's CDR3 is CASSLGIETGGTNEKLFF. The CDR3 DNA reads as TGTGCCAGCAGCTTAGGTATCGAAACAGGGGGAACTAATGAAAAACTGTTTTTT. The whole variable domain, filled in from reference TRBV7-9 and TRBJ1-4, reads DTGVSQNPRHKITKRGQNVTFRCDPISEHNRLYWYRQTLGQGPEFLTYFQNEAQLEKSRLLSDRFSAERPKGSFSTLEIQRTEQGDSAMYLCASSLGIETGGTNEKLFFGSGTQLSVL.

This chain uses TRBV6-1 with TRBJ2-3, with 7 bases that match TRBD2. Germline V gives CDR1 MNHNS, CDR2 SASEGT. This CDR3 contains 14 residues. J lost 6 bases, V lost 3 bases, and 6 bases had no gene match. The CDR3 DNA is TGTGCCAGCAGTGAGGGAGGGGCGGGGGATACGCAGTATTTT. As protein: CASSEGGAGDTQYF.

J is TRBJ2-7 and V is TRBV7-2; the D is unclear. Germline V gene lookup returns CDR1 SGHTA and CDR2 FQGNSA. This CDR3 is 10 amino acids long. Trimming left V 8 bases short and J 3 bases short, with 5 bases between. The CDR3 sequence: CASGIYEQYF. The CDR3 DNA follows: TGTGCCAGCGGAATCTACGAGCAGTACTTC.

The chain has TRBV27 and TRBJ1-1; possible D gene TRBD1, 5 bases. From germline, CDR1 is MNHEY and CDR2 SMNVEV (reference sequence). V was trimmed by 2 bases and J by 1 base, leaving 8 bases between them. The CDR3 is 14 residues long. This chain's CDR3 is CASSLVQANTEAFF. CDR3 DNA: TGTGCCAGCAGTTTAGTACAGGCGAACACTGAAGCTTTCTTT.

The chain has TRBV9 and TRBJ2-1; D might be TRBD1 (5 bases). With 3 bases removed from V and 0 bases from J, the gap between germline ends came to 7 bases. The CDR3 has 14 residues. Germline V gene lookup returns CDR1 SGDLS and CDR2 YYNGEE. CDR3 coding DNA: TGTGCCAGCAGCGGAGACAGCTCCTACAATGAGCAGTTCTTC. Protein product: CASSGDSSYNEQFF.

CDR3 nucleotide sequence: TGCGCCAGCAGCAGGGGGGGGCCATTGGAGACCCAGTACTTC. Translation: CASSRGGPLETQYF. The chain has TRBV5-1 and TRBJ2-5, with a possible D match to TRBD2 (7 bases). The germline CDR1 and CDR2 sequences are SGHRS and YFSETQ. Trimming took off 4 bases at V and 5 bases at J, with 15 bases between the two ends. The CDR3 has 14 amino acids.

The gene calls are TRBV21-1 and TRBJ2-2; no DNA check was done on the table's D call, TRBD1. TRBV21-1 is marked as a pseudogene. CDR3 length: 16 residues. The CDR3 DNA reads TGTGCCAGCAGCGCTCCCGGGACAGTGAACACCGGGGAGCTGTTTTTT. Its translation: CASSAPGTVNTGELFF.

J is TRBJ2-1 and V is TRBV6-1; 8 nucleotides match TRBD1. The germline gives CDR1 MNHNS, CDR2 SASEGT. This CDR3 has 15 amino acids. Unmatched junction bases numbered 9, after V lost 10 bases and J lost 1 base. CDR3 protein: CATQKRTGSYNEQFF. The CDR3 bases are TGTGCCACCCAGAAGAGGACAGGGTCCTACAATGAGCAGTTCTTC.

V and J are TRBV11-2 and TRBJ2-3, with no clear D. The V end was cut by 0 bases, the J end by 4 bases, with 5 bases between. Germline lookup yields CDR1 SGHAT and CDR2 FQNNGV. The CDR3 is 13 residues long. Here the CDR3 DNA reads TGTGCCAGCAGCTTAGAATTCCCAGATACGCAGTATTTT. Amino acids: CASSLEFPDTQYF. The whole variable domain, remainder taken from reference TRBV11-2 and TRBJ2-3, is EAGVAQSPRYKIIEKRQSVAFWCNPISGHATLYWYQQILGQGPKLLIQFQNNGVVDDSQLPKDRFSAERLKGVDSTLKIQPAKLEDSAVYLCASSLEFPDTQYFGPGTRLTVL.

The chain is built from TRBV30 and TRBJ2-3; D possibly corresponds to TRBD1 (6 bases). Per the germline V gene, CDR1 is GTSNPN and CDR2 is SVGIG (reference sequence). The CDR3 loop spans 15 amino acids. Deletions cut 1 base from V and 2 bases from J, with 13 bases between. Here the CDR3 reads CAWSDGRDNTDTQYF. DNA of the CDR3: TGTGCCTGGAGTGATGGCAGGGACAACACAGATACGCAGTATTTT.

V is TRBV5-6 and J is TRBJ2-3, with TRBD1 matching 9 bases. From germline, CDR1 is SGHDT and CDR2 YYEEEE. J lost 7 bases, V lost 2 bases, and 5 bases had no gene match. This CDR3 contains 14 residues. CDR3: CASSLGTGFYTQYF. CDR3 nucleotides: TGTGCCAGCAGCTTAGGGACAGGGTTCTATACGCAGTATTTT. Looking up the rest from reference TRBV5-6 and TRBJ2-3 gives the full variable domain: DAGVTQSPTHLIKTRGQQVTLRCSPKSGHDTVSWYQQALGQGPQFIFQYYEEEERQRGNFPDRFSGHQFPNYSSELNVNALLLGDSALYLCASSLGTGFYTQYFGPGTRLTVL.

The rearrangement joins TRBV10-3 to TRBJ1-1; TRBD1 might be the D (6 bases). Germline V lookup: CDR1 ENHRY, CDR2 SYGVKD. The CDR3 contains 15 residues. V lost 7 bases to trimming and J lost 4 bases, with 19 bases between them. CDR3 sequence (DNA): TGTGCCATCACCGGGGCTGGGGGCGTAGGCACTGAAGCTTTCTTT. Residues: CAITGAGGVGTEAFF.

The V call is TRBV6-1, the J call TRBJ1-2, with no clear D. Germline values: CDR1 MNHNS, CDR2 SASEGT. This CDR3 has 15 residues. The V gene lost 5 bases and the J gene lost 8 bases, with 21 bases spanning the gap. The CDR3 region is CASSQNVGSPGGYTF. The CDR3 region has the DNA TGTGCCAGCAGTCAAAACGTGGGGTCTCCTGGGGGCTACACCTTC.

V is TRBV2 and J is TRBJ1-1; D is undetermined. The germline V gene encodes CDR1 SNHLY and CDR2 FYNNEI. The CDR3 spans 13 residues. Between the trimmed V and J ends, which lost 6 bases and 6 bases, there was a span of 14 bases. The CDR3 region is CASRPYEGPEAFF. The CDR3 nucleotides read TGTGCCAGCAGGCCTTATGAAGGGCCTGAAGCTTTCTTT.

The V and J genes are TRBV19 and TRBJ1-1, with D possibly TRBD1 on 6 matching bases. This CDR3 has 14 amino acids. CDR1 and CDR2 from the germline V gene are LNHDA and SQIVND (reference sequence). Trimming shortened V by 5 bases and J by 11 bases, and 21 bases separated the two germline ends. For the CDR3, the DNA is TGTGCCAGTAGTGGGGGGGCCAGGGGTTATACTGCTTTCTTT. Amino acids: CASSGGARGYTAFF.

This chain connects TRBV2 to TRBJ2-1; a weak D match, TRBD2 (5 bases). Trimming took 6 bases from V and 4 from J, leaving 7 bases between them. The length of the CDR3 is 12 residues. The germline V gene has CDR1 SNHLY and CDR2 FYNNEI. In DNA, the CDR3 is TGTGCCAGCAGGGGCGGGTACAATGAGCAGTTCTTC. Protein product: CASRGGYNEQFF.

The CDR3 protein is CASSMGGSIAKNIQYF. CDR3 coding DNA: TGTGCCAGTAGTATGGGGGGTTCGATAGCCAAAAACATTCAGTACTTC. The rearrangement joins TRBV19 to TRBJ2-4, with D possibly TRBD2 on 6 matching bases. The germline V gene encodes CDR1 LNHDA and CDR2 SQIVND (reference sequence). V was shortened by 3 bases and J by 0 bases, with 12 bases between the two germline ends. This CDR3 has 16 residues.

The J gene is TRBJ1-3, the V gene TRBV6-5; D is uncertain. This CDR3 comprises 13 residues. Germline CDR1 is MNHEY and CDR2 is SVGAGI. Trimming cost V 6 bases and J 0 bases, with 6 bases left between them. The DNA of the CDR3 is TGTGCCAGCAGGTACAGCTCTGGAAACACCATATATTTT. It specifies CASRYSSGNTIYF.

J is TRBJ1-1 and V is TRBV6-5; D possibly corresponds to TRBD1 (5 bases). The V and J ends lost 2 bases and 6 bases respectively, with 13 bases between them. CDR1 and CDR2 from the germline V gene are MNHEY and SVGAGI. The CDR3 is 14 residues long. The CDR3, as DNA: TGTGCCAGCAGTTACCATCGGTCGACAGCTGAAGCTTTCTTT. This gives the protein CASSYHRSTAEAFF.